These T cell receptor beta chains were read from a single sample in a study of blood T cell repertoires in COVID-19. Profiling relied on immunoSEQ multiplex PCR, and the TCRdb table lists in-frame clones only, not all of them. The repertoire includes 84,000 or so clones, more than 60% of them detected once, and about a tenth sits in the top ten. Source material: peripheral blood. These receptors all come from a human donor in a cohort sampled during active COVID-19. Both conserved end residues are part of each CDR3. A D gene is named only where the DNA matches it firmly. Some rows have no size entry. The others give once, few or many, or a class for an expanded clone.

once	TRBV6-5	TRBD1	TRBJ1-4	TGTGCCAGCGATACCGGGACAGGGAATGAAAAACTGTTTTTT	CASDTGTGNEKLFF
-	TRBV4-3	TRBD1	TRBJ2-1	TGCGCCAGCAGCCGGGGACAGGGGGTATACAATGAGCAGTTCTTC	CASSRGQGVYNEQFF
-	TRBV5-6	TRBD1	TRBJ1-4	TGTGCCAGCAGCTGGGGTACAGGGGTCGGGGAAAAACTGTTTTTT	CASSWGTGVGEKLFF
-	TRBV30	-	TRBJ1-2	TGTGCCTGGACCCTACGGGAGGGGGGCTATGGCTACACCTTC	CAWTLREGGYGYTF
few	TRBV3-1/TRBV3-2	-	TRBJ2-5	TGTGCCAGCAGCCTGAGGGGGGGCATAGAGACCCAGTACTTC	CASSLRGGIETQYF
-	TRBV7-8	TRBD1	TRBJ2-7	TGTGCCAGCAGCTTAAGGCAGGGGGCGGCCTACGAGCAGTACTTC	CASSLRQGAAYEQYF
-	TRBV4-3	TRBD2	TRBJ2-3	TGCGCCAGCAGCCAAAGCAGCGGGGGGCCTGGAGATACGCAGTATTTT	CASSQSSGGPGDTQYF
-	TRBV5-1	TRBD2	TRBJ2-7	TGCGCCAGCAGCTTGGCACTAGCGGGGATCTCCTACGAGCAGTACTTC	CASSLALAGISYEQYF
-	TRBV27	TRBD1	TRBJ1-5	TGTGCCAGCAGTCCGGACAGGGGGATTCAGCCCCAGCATTTT	CASSPDRGIQPQHF
-	TRBV27	TRBD1	TRBJ1-6	TGTGCCAGCAGTCCCTACCCGACAGGGGGATTTTCACCCCTCCACTTT	CASSPYPTGGFSPLHF
-	TRBV19	-	TRBJ2-6	TGTGCCTCCCTAAGGGCGGGGTCCTCTGGGGCCAACGTCCTGACTTTC	CASLRAGSSGANVLTF
few	TRBV6-4	-	TRBJ1-1	TGTGCCAGCAGTGAAGAGGCGGGTAACACTGAAGCTTTCTTT	CASSEEAGNTEAFF
-	TRBV6-5	-	TRBJ1-5	TGTGCCAGCAGGCGAGGTTTCAATCAGCCCCAGCATTTT	CASRRGFNQPQHF
-	TRBV5-1	-	TRBJ1-4	TGCGCCAGCAGCTTGGGACAGAAGGGTGAAAAACTGTTTTTT	CASSLGQKGEKLFF
-	TRBV7-2	TRBD2	TRBJ2-7	TGTGCCAGCAGGACTAGCGGGGCCTACGAGCAGTACTTC	CASRTSGAYEQYF
once	TRBV11-2	TRBD1	TRBJ2-5	TGTGCCAGCAGCTTAAGCGACAGGGCTCAAGAGACCCAGTACTTC	CASSLSDRAQETQYF
few	TRBV5-1	TRBD1	TRBJ2-7	TGCGCCAGCAGCGCCACCGGGACAGGGGCCCACGAGCAGTACTTC	CASSATGTGAHEQYF
-	TRBV6-5	-	TRBJ2-5	TGTGCCAGCAGAAGACCCGGGGGAGAGACCCAGTACTTC	CASRRPGGETQYF
few	TRBV5-1	TRBD2	TRBJ2-3	TGCGCCAGCAGCCAGACTAGCGGGGCTCTGGATACGCAGTATTTT	CASSQTSGALDTQYF
-	TRBV29-1	TRBD1	TRBJ1-5	TGCAGCGTTGGACAGGGGAGTAATCAGCCCCAGCATTTT	CSVGQGSNQPQHF
-	TRBV5-1	TRBD2	TRBJ2-2	TGCGCCAGCAGCCCTAGCGGGGGGGCCTTCGGGGAGCTGTTTTTT	CASSPSGGAFGELFF
-	TRBV3-1/TRBV3-2	-	TRBJ2-6	TGTGCCAGCAGCCAAGTTCGGGGATCTGGGGCCAACGTCCTGACTTTC	CASSQVRGSGANVLTF
once	TRBV4-3	TRBD1	TRBJ1-4	TGCGCCAGCAGCCAAGATCGGACAGGGGGCGGTGAAAAACTGTTTTTT	CASSQDRTGGGEKLFF
once	TRBV4-3	TRBD1	TRBJ1-2	TGCGCCAGCAGCCAAGATGGGACAGGGGATAACTATGGCTACACCTTC	CASSQDGTGDNYGYTF
-	TRBV3-1/TRBV3-2	TRBD1	TRBJ2-7	TGTGCCAGCAGCCAAGGACAGGGGGGTTACGAGCAGTACTTC	CASSQGQGGYEQYF
once	TRBV18	TRBD1	TRBJ1-2	TGTGCCAGCTCACCACCGGACAGGGCCCCAGGCTACACCTTC	CASSPPDRAPGYTF
-	TRBV5-5	-	TRBJ1-4	TGTGCCAGCAGGAGCAGGGTAGGGGAAAAACTGTTTTTT	CASRSRVGEKLFF
-	TRBV28	-	TRBJ1-3	TGTGCCGGGGGCGCCGGAAACACCATATATTTT	CAGGAGNTIYF
-	TRBV4-1	TRBD1	TRBJ1-1	TGCGCCAGCAGCACCCGGGACAGGTCTATTGAAGCTTTCTTT	CASSTRDRSIEAFF
-	TRBV4-2	-	TRBJ2-1	TGTGCCAGCAGCCAAGGTCTAAGCTCCTACAATGAGCAGTTCTTC	CASSQGLSSYNEQFF
-	TRBV4-2	-	TRBJ1-6	TGTGCCAGCAGCAGGGCAGCGGATAATTCACCCCTCCACTTT	CASSRAADNSPLHF
-	TRBV19	-	TRBJ1-2	TGTGCCAGTAGTTTCGTGGAAGGGGCCTACACCTTC	CASSFVEGAYTF
few	TRBV12-3/TRBV12-4	-	TRBJ1-5	TGTGCCAGCAGCGCAGGGGTTCAGCCCCAGCATTTT	CASSAGVQPQHF